This T cell receptor (beta chain) is from a study of OX40 agonist ivuxolimab in advanced cancers. This CDR3 is built from 15 residues. From germline, CDR1 is SGHTA and CDR2 FQGNSA. Between the trimmed V and J ends, which lost 5 bases and 2 bases, there was a span of 16 bases. Data came from immunoSEQ multiplex PCR; TCRdb stores just in-frame clones and leaves some out. The sample holds roughly 67,000 clones, roughly 88% seen once. This specimen consisted of CD4+ or CD8+ T cells sorted from blood, obtained in a trial of the OX40 agonist ivuxolimab. The rearrangement uses TRBV7-2 and TRBJ2-7; D possibly matches TRBD1 or TRBD2 (6 bases each). This clonotype was obtained from an adult with an advanced solid tumor such as melanoma, head and neck, liver or kidney cancer. Written as DNA, the CDR3 is TGTGCCAGCAGCCTTAGGGGGGACTCCCCCTACGAGCAGTACTTC. The encoded protein is CASSLRGDSPYEQYF. Complete variable domain (other parts from reference TRBV7-2 and TRBJ2-7): GAGVSQSPSNKVTEKGKDVELRCDPISGHTALYWYRQSLGQGLEFLIYFQGNSAPDKSGLPSDRFSAERTGGSVSTLTIQRTQQEDSAVYLCASSLRGDSPYEQYFGPGTRLTVT.